A selection of T cell receptor beta chains follows, all from one sample in a study of neurological immune-mediated disorders. MiXCR was run by TCRdb on the 5' RACE reads, yielding one entry per CDR3 protein. The sample consists of tens of thousands of distinct CDR3 sequences, roughly 10% of them appearing once. The sequencing sample was made of PBMCs. These receptor sequences come from a man younger than 40 in good health. CDR3s include the opening cysteine and the closing phenylalanine or tryptophan. The D gene is left open where the match is weak. Size is omitted from some rows. Given values are once, few, many or a class for expanded clones.

>TRBD2|-|TRBV20-1|TRBJ2-3
CSVGTRGRTSTDTQYF
TGCAGTGTCGGGACTAGAGGGAGGACGAGCACAGATACACAGTATTTT
>-|many|TRBV24-1|TRBJ1-1
CATSDTTQGNTEAFF
TGTGCCACCAGTGATACAACACAGGGGAACACTGAAGCTTTCTTT
>-|-|TRBV21-1|TRBJ1-6
CASPQGGGRNSPLHF
TGTGCCAGCCCCCAAGGAGGGGGGCGGAATTCACCCCTCCACTTT
>-|many|TRBV20-1|TRBJ2-7
CSASTVSYEQYF
TGCAGTGCTAGCACAGTTTCCTACGAGCAGTACTTC
>-|many|TRBV4-2|TRBJ1-2
CASSQGRLYGYTF
TGTGCCAGCAGCCAAGGGCGACTCTATGGCTACACCTTC
>TRBD1|-|TRBV20-1|TRBJ1-1
CSARDPRQGTGEAFF
TGCAGTGCTAGAGATCCTAGACAGGGGACAGGCGAAGCTTTCTTT
>TRBD2|many|TRBV29-1|TRBJ2-7
CSVRGGEGNYEQYF
TGCAGCGTTCGGGGGGGGGAGGGTAACTACGAGCAGTACTTC
>TRBD1|many|TRBV6-5|TRBJ2-1
CASSYDRVVNEQFF
TGTGCCAGCAGTTACGACAGGGTAGTCAATGAGCAGTTCTTC
>-|many|TRBV3-1|TRBJ2-1
CASSQGPHNEQFF
TGTGCCAGCAGCCAAGGTCCCCACAATGAGCAGTTCTTC
>TRBD2|many|TRBV7-2|TRBJ2-7
CASSPSSGRAHEQYF
TGTGCCAGCAGCCCCTCTAGCGGGAGGGCCCATGAGCAGTACTTC
>TRBD1|many|TRBV20-1|TRBJ1-2
CSARDGQGYYGYTF
TGCAGTGCTAGAGATGGACAGGGTTATTATGGCTACACCTTC
>-|many|TRBV12-3/TRBV12-4|TRBJ1-1
CASSPRYTEAFF
TGTGCCAGCAGTCCAAGGTACACTGAAGCTTTCTTT
>-|many|TRBV6-4|TRBJ2-7
CASLNRQYHEQYF
TGTGCCAGTTTAAACAGGCAGTATCACGAGCAGTACTTC
>TRBD2|many|TRBV5-1|TRBJ2-1
CASSLAGAPYNEQFF
TGCGCCAGCAGCTTAGCGGGAGCACCCTACAATGAGCAGTTCTTC
>TRBD1|many|TRBV29-1|TRBJ2-2
CSVASSGTATGELFF
TGCAGCGTTGCCTCTTCCGGGACAGCCACCGGGGAGCTGTTTTTT
>-|few|TRBV5-1|TRBJ2-3
CASSSQRGATDTQYF
TGCGCCAGCAGCTCTCAGCGAGGAGCCACAGATACGCAGTATTTT
>TRBD2|many|TRBV6-1|TRBJ2-7
CASTYGGGEDEQYF
TGTGCCAGCACTTACGGGGGGGGCGAAGACGAGCAGTACTTC
>TRBD1|few|TRBV5-1|TRBJ1-2
CASSLGQGSFNYGYTF
TGCGCCAGCAGCTTGGGACAGGGCTCCTTTAACTATGGCTACACCTTC
>-|many|TRBV7-2|TRBJ2-3
CASSFSGGTDTQYF
TGTGCCAGCAGCTTTTCAGGGGGCACAGATACGCAGTATTTT
>-|many|TRBV29-1|TRBJ2-5
CSVDMIQENAQYF
TGCAGCGTTGATATGATTCAGGAAAACGCCCAGTACTTC
>-|many|TRBV14|TRBJ2-1
CASSHLGAGSYNEQFF
TGTGCCAGCAGCCATTTGGGGGCAGGGTCCTACAATGAGCAGTTCTTC
>-|many|TRBV28|TRBJ2-5
CASTLKGTVETQYF
TGTGCCAGCACCCTGAAGGGGACGGTAGAGACCCAGTACTTC
>TRBD2|many|TRBV7-9|TRBJ2-2
CASSFGGRVESGELFF
TGTGCCAGCAGCTTCGGGGGGAGAGTGGAATCCGGGGAGCTGTTTTTT
>TRBD1|many|TRBV10-3|TRBJ2-3
CATRDRASTDTQYF
TGTGCCACCCGGGACAGGGCTAGCACAGATACGCAGTATTTT
>TRBD2|many|TRBV15|TRBJ2-7
CATSSRLAVSYEQYF
TGTGCCACCAGCAGCCGACTAGCGGTCTCCTACGAGCAGTACTTC
>-|many|TRBV4-1|TRBJ1-6
CASSPGTDFTGSPLHF
TGCGCCAGCAGCCCTGGGACGGATTTTACGGGTTCACCCCTCCACTTT
>-|many|TRBV27|TRBJ2-7
CASSLAATYEQYF
TGTGCCAGCAGTTTAGCAGCTACCTACGAGCAGTACTTC
>-|many|TRBV28|TRBJ2-7
CASNGDMSYEQYF
TGTGCCAGCAATGGGGATATGTCCTACGAGCAGTACTTC
>-|many|TRBV7-9|TRBJ1-4
CASSLTGSAVEKLFF
TGTGCCAGCAGCTTGACGGGGTCCGCGGTTGAAAAACTGTTTTTT
>TRBD1|many|TRBV20-1|TRBJ1-1
CSASGDRGRNTEAFF
TGCAGTGCTAGTGGGGACAGGGGGAGAAACACTGAAGCTTTCTTT
>TRBD2|-|TRBV29-1|TRBJ2-5
CVVAGVGETQYF
TGCGTTGTAGCGGGAGTAGGGGAGACCCAGTACTTC
>TRBD1|few|TRBV7-9|TRBJ2-7
CASSLQGSEQYF
TGTGCCAGCAGCCTACAGGGGAGCGAGCAGTACTTC